This TCR beta chain was documented in a study of blood T cell repertoires in COVID-19. For the study at large: The United States, Italy and Spain supplied acute and convalescent COVID-19 samples. Nucleic acid was either cDNA or gDNA, and it came from T cells, B-cell-depleted T cells, or PBMCs.

Authors' analysis steps: Amplification of reference gene primers was used by the study to estimate nucleated cell counts. The protocol was immunoSEQ multiplex PCR, while the TCRdb copy is restricted to in-frame clones and leaves out a portion. V, J and clone size reflect that table, while D and trimming were determined from the DNA. The sample includes around 140,000 clones, more than 65% of them seen just once. V gave up 0 bases and J gave up 0 bases; unmatched junction bases: 2. Germline V gene lookup returns CDR1 SGHRS and CDR2 YFSETQ. The CDR3 loop spans 15 amino acids. The receptor's source is a man aged 60 to 75 with active or convalescent COVID-19. The sample taken for sequencing was peripheral blood. The V call is TRBV5-1, the J call TRBJ2-5; 7 bases agree with TRBD1. In nucleotides, the CDR3 is TGCGCCAGCAGCTTGGGGACAGGTTACCAAGAGACCCAGTACTTC. This translates into CASSLGTGYQETQYF. The variable domain in full, with the rest retrieved from reference TRBV5-1 and TRBJ2-5, is KAGVTQTPRYLIKTRGQQVTLSCSPISGHRSVSWYQQTPGQGLQFLFEYFSETQRNKGNFPGRFSGRQFSNSRSEMNVSTLELGDSALYLCASSLGTGYQETQYFGPGTRLLVL.